These T cell receptor beta chains were read from a single sample in a study of a mutant IDH1 vaccine in newly diagnosed glioma. Clones were read by immunoSEQ multiplex PCR, and TCRdb kept only the in-frame ones, dropping some. The sample includes approximately 25,000 clones, roughly 82% of them seen just once. No cognate antigen is known for these TCRs. Here the sequenced sample was PBMCs, taken from a glioma patient whose treatment included an IDH1 peptide vaccine. These receptors originate from a man aged 35 to 55 with glioma. Some clones in this sample may be carry-over from other donors' samples. The CDR3 runs from the conserved cysteine through the conserved F or W. Each record gives: V gene, clone size, J gene, D gene, CDR3 DNA, CDR3 protein. D genes are given only for firm matches. Only part of the rows carry a size: once, few, many, or a class if the clone is expanded.

v_gene: TRBV4-1
abundance: NA
j_gene: TRBJ2-5
d_gene: NA
CDR3nt: TGCGCCAGCAGCCAAGCGGACCTGTACCAAGAGACCCAGTACTTC
CDR3aa: CASSQADLYQETQYF

v_gene: TRBV2
abundance: NA
j_gene: TRBJ1-4
d_gene: NA
CDR3nt: TGTGCCAGCAGGGATACGGGACTTAATGAAAAACTGTTTTTT
CDR3aa: CASRDTGLNEKLFF

v_gene: TRBV7-8
abundance: NA
j_gene: TRBJ2-2
d_gene: TRBD1
CDR3nt: TGTGCCAGCAGCTTACGGGACAGGTACACCGGGGAGCTGTTTTTT
CDR3aa: CASSLRDRYTGELFF

v_gene: TRBV18
abundance: NA
j_gene: TRBJ1-5
d_gene: NA
CDR3nt: TGTGCCAGCTCACCCCCCGGGCGGCACCCCAATCAGCCCCAGCATTTT
CDR3aa: CASSPPGRHPNQPQHF

v_gene: TRBV30
abundance: NA
j_gene: TRBJ1-1
d_gene: NA
CDR3nt: TGTGCCTGGAGTGCCACAGGGAACACTGAAGCTTTCTTT
CDR3aa: CAWSATGNTEAFF

v_gene: TRBV21-1
abundance: NA
j_gene: TRBJ2-4
d_gene: NA
CDR3nt: TGTGCCGGACCCGGGACATTAGAAAACATTCAGTACTTC
CDR3aa: CAGPGTLENIQYF

v_gene: TRBV10-1
abundance: NA
j_gene: TRBJ1-2
d_gene: NA
CDR3nt: TGCGCCAGCAGTGAGTCAAGGCAGCGAGGCTACACCTTC
CDR3aa: CASSESRQRGYTF

v_gene: TRBV9
abundance: once
j_gene: TRBJ1-1
d_gene: NA
CDR3nt: TGTGCCAGCAGCGTAGGGGCAGGGCGAGGCACTGAAGCTTTCTTT
CDR3aa: CASSVGAGRGTEAFF

v_gene: TRBV9
abundance: NA
j_gene: TRBJ2-2
d_gene: NA
CDR3nt: TGTGCCAGCAGCGTATGGGGGGTAGGCGGGGAGCTGTTTTTT
CDR3aa: CASSVWGVGGELFF

v_gene: TRBV5-1
abundance: NA
j_gene: TRBJ1-1
d_gene: NA
CDR3nt: TGCGCCAGCAGGATGGAGGGGGACACTGAAGCTTTCTTT
CDR3aa: CASRMEGDTEAFF

v_gene: TRBV18
abundance: once
j_gene: TRBJ2-6
d_gene: TRBD1
CDR3nt: TGTGCCAGCTCTCGTACAGGGGGCTCTGGGGCCAACGTCCTGACTTTC
CDR3aa: CASSRTGGSGANVLTF

v_gene: TRBV14
abundance: once
j_gene: TRBJ1-2
d_gene: NA
CDR3nt: TGTGCCAGCAGCCAAGCAACAGGACTAATGGGAGGCTACACCTTC
CDR3aa: CASSQATGLMGGYTF